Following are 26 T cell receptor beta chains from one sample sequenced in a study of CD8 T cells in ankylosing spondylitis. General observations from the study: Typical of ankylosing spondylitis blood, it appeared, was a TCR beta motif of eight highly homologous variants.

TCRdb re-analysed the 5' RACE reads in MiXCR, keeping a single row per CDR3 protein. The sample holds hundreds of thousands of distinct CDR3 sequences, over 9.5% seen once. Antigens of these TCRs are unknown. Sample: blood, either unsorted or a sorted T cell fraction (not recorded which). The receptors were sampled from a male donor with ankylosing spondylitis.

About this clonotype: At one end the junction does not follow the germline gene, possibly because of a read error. The CDR3 spells CSATGNSGELFF. In nucleotides, the CDR3 is TGCAGTGCTACAGGGAACAGCGGGGAGCTGTTTTTT. The chain employs TRBV20-1 and TRBJ2-2; TRBD1 is a possible D gene (5 bases). CDR3 length: 12 amino acids. Germline CDR1 and CDR2: DFQATT and SNEGSKA (reference sequence).

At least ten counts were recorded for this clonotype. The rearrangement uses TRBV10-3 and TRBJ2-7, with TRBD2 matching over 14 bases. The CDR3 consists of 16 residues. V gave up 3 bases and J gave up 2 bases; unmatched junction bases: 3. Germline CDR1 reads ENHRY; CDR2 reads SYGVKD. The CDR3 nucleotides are TGTGCCATCAGTGACCCGGGACTAGCGGGAGCCTACGAGCAGTACGTC. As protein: CAISDPGLAGAYEQYV.

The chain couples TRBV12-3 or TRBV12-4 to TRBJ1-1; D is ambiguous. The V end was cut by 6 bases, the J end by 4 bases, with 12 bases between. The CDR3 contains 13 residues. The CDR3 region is CASRRSQSTEAFF. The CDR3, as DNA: TGTGCCAGCAGAAGGTCACAGAGCACTGAAGCTTTCTTT.

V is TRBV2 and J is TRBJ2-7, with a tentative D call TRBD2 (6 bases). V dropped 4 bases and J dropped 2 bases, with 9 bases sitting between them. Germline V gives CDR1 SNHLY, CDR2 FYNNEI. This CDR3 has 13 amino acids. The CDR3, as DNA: TGTGCCAGCAGTGCCGGGAGAGCCTACGAGCAGTACGTC. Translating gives CASSAGRAYEQYV.

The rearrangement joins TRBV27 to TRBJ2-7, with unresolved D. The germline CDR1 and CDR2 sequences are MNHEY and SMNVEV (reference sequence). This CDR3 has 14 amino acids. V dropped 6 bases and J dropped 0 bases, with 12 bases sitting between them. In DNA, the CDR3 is TGTGCCAGCAGCAGTTTATGGAGCTCCTACGAGCAGTACGTC. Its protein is CASSSLWSSYEQYV.

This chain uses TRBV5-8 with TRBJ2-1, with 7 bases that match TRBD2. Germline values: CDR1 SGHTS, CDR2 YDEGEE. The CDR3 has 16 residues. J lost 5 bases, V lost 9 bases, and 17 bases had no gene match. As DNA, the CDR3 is TGTGCCACCAAACCGATTCTAGGCGGGGGAGACAATGAGCAGTTCTTC. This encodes CATKPILGGGDNEQFF. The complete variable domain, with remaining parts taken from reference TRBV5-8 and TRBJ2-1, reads EAGVTQSPTHLIKTRGQQATLRCSPISGHTSVYWYQQALGLGLQFLLWYDEGEERNRGNFPPRFSGRQFPNYSSELNVNALELEDSALYLCATKPILGGGDNEQFFGPGTRLTVL.

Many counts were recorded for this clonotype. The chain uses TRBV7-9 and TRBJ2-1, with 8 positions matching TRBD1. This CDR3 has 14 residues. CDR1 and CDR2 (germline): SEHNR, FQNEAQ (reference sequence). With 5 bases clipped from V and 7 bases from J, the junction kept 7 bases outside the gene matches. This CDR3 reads CASSPMTGENEQFF. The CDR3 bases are TGTGCCAGCAGCCCTATGACAGGGGAAAATGAGCAGTTCTTC. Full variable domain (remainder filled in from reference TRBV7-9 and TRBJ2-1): DTGVSQNPRHKITKRGQNVTFRCDPISEHNRLYWYRQTLGQGPEFLTYFQNEAQLEKSRLLSDRFSAERPKGSFSTLEIQRTEQGDSAMYLCASSPMTGENEQFFGPGTRLTVL.

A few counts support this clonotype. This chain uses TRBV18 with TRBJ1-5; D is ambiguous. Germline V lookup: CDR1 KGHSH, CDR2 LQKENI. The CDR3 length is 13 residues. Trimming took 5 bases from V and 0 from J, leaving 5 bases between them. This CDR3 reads CASSADSNQPQHF. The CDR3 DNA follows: TGTGCCAGCTCAGCGGATAGCAATCAGCCCCAGCATTTT.

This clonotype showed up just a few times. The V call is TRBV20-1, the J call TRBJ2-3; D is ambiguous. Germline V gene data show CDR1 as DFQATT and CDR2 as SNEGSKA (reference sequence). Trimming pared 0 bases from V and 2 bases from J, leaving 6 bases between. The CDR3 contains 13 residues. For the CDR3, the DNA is TGCAGTGCTAGAGAATCTATCACAGATACGCAGTATTTT. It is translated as CSARESITDTQYF.

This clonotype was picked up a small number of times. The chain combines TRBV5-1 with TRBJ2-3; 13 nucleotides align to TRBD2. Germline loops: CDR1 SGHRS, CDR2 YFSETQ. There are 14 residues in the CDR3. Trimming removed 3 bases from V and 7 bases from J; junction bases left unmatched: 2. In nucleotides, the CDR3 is TGCGCCAGCAGCTCGGGACTAGCGGGAAATACGCAGTATTTT. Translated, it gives CASSSGLAGNTQYF.

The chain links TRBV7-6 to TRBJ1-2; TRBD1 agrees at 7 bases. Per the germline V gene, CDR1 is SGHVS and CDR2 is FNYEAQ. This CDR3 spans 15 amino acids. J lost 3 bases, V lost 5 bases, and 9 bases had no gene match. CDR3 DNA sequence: TGTGCCAGCAGCCCAGAGGCAGGGGGGGACTATGGCTACACCTTC. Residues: CASSPEAGGDYGYTF.

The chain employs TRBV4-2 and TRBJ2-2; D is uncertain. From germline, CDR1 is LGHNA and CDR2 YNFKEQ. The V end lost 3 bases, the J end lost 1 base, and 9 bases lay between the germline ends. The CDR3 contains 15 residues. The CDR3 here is CASSQRPVNTGELFF. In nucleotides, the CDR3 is TGTGCCAGCAGCCAGAGGCCTGTGAACACCGGGGAGCTGTTTTTT.

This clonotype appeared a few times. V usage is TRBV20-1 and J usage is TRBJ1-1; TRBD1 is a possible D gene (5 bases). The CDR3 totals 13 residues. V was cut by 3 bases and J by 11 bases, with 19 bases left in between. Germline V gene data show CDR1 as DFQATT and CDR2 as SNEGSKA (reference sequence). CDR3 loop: CSASLGGLPGAFF. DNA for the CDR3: TGCAGTGCTAGTCTCGGGGGTCTCCCTGGGGCTTTCTTT.

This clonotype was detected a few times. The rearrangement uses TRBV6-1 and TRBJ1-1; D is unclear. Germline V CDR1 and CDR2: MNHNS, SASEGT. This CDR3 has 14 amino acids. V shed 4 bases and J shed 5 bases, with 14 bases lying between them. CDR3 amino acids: CASSVAEGRTEAFF. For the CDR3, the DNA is TGTGCCAGCAGTGTAGCGGAGGGTCGGACTGAAGCTTTCTTT.

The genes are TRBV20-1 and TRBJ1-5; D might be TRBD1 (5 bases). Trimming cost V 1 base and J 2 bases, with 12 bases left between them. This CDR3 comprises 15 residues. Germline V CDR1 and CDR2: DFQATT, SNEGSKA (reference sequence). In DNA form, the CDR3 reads TGCAGTGCTAGAGTCGGCAGGGCTCGCAATCAGCCCCAGCATTTT. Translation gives CSARVGRARNQPQHF.

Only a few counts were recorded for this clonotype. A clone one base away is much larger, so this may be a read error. The CDR3 region has the DNA TGCGCCAGCAGTGAGATGAACAATGAGCAGTTCTTC. Protein: CASSEMNNEQFF. The chain employs TRBV10-2 and TRBJ2-1; D is unclear. This CDR3 comprises 12 residues. CDR1 and CDR2 (germline): WSHSY, SAAADI. Trimming removed 2 bases at V and 5 bases at J, with 4 bases between.

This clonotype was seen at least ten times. This CDR3 is CASSQRGDTGELFF. The CDR3 nucleotides read TGTGCCAGCAGCCAAAGGGGCGACACCGGGGAGCTGTTTTTT. The chain uses TRBV3-1 and TRBJ2-2, with D perhaps matching TRBD1 (5 bases). Trimming cost V 2 bases and J 3 bases, with 7 bases left between them. Germline CDR1 is LGHDT and CDR2 is YNNKEL (reference sequence). There are 14 residues in the CDR3.

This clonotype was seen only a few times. The CDR3 coding sequence is TGTGCCAGCAGGCCGACAGGGGGCAGGGAAGCTTTCTTT. Protein sequence: CASRPTGGREAFF. The rearrangement joins TRBV6-6 to TRBJ1-1; the match to TRBD1 covers 10 bases. CDR3 length: 13 amino acids. The germline gives CDR1 MNHNY, CDR2 SVGAGI (reference sequence). Trimming at V came to 6 bases and at J to 8 bases, leaving 6 bases not matched to a gene.

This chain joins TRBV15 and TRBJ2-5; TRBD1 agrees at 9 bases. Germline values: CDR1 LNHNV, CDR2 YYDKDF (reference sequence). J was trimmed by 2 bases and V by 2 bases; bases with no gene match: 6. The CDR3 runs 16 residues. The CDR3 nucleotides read TGTGCCACCAGCAGAAGCGGGGACAGGGTGCAAGAGACCCAGTACTTC. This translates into CATSRSGDRVQETQYF.

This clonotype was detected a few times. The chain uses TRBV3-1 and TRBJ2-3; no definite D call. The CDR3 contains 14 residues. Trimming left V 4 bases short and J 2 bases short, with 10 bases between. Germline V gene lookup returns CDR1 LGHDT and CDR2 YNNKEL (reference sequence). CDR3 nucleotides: TGTGCCAGCAGCCCCTTCGTCTTCACAGATACGCAGTATTTT. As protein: CASSPFVFTDTQYF.

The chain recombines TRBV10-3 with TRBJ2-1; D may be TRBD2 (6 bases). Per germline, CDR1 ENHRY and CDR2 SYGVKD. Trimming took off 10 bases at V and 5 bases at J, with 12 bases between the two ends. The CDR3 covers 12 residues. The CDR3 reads CATWGLDNEQFF. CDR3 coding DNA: TGTGCCACTTGGGGACTTGACAATGAGCAGTTCTTC.

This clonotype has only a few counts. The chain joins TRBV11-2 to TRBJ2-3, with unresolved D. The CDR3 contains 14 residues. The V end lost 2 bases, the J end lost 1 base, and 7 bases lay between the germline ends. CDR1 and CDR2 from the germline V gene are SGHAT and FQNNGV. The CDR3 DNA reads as TGTGCCAGCAGCTTACAGGTGGGCACAGATACGCAGTATTTT. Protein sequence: CASSLQVGTDTQYF.

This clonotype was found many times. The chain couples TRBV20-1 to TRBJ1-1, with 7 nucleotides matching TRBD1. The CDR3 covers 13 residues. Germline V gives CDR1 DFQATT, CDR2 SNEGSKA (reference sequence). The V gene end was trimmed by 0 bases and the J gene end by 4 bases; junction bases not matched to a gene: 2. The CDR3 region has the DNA TGCAGTGCTAGAGATTCAGGGGGCACTGAAGCTTTCTTT. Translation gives CSARDSGGTEAFF.

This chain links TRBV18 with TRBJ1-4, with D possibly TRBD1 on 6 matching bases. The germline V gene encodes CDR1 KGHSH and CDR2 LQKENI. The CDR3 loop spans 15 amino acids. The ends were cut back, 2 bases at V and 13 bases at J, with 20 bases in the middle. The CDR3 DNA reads TGTGCCAGCTCACCAAACAGGGACACGCTCGAGGCACTGTTTTTT. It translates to CASSPNRDTLEALFF.

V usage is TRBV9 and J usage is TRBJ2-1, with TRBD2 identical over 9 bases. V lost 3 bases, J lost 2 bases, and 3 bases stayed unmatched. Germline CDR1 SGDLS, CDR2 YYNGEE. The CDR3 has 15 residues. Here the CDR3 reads CASSARLAAYNEQFF. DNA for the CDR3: TGTGCCAGCAGCGCCCGACTAGCGGCCTACAATGAGCAGTTCTTC.

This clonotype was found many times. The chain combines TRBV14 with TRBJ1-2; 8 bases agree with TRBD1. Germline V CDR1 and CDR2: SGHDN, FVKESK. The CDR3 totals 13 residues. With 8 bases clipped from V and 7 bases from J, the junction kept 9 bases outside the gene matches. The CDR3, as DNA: TGTGCCAGCGCCGACAGGGGATCTGGTGGCTACACCTTC. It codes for CASADRGSGGYTF.